The subject of this entry is one T cell receptor beta chain. This clone's antigen is unknown. The sample holds no much larger clone one base away, and base qualities are not on file. Participants in the prospective study were aged about 18 to 90 years, lived in under 30 United States geographic areas, and enrolled through a virtual design. Cohort assignment in the prospective study relied on participant-reported clinical history from a screening survey and a study questionnaire. For ImmuneRACE Cohort 3, a participant was defined as recovered based on two consecutive negative NP/OP PCR tests, clearance by a healthcare professional, or resolution of symptoms. In the prospective study, mobile phlebotomists collected whole blood, serum and a nasopharyngeal or oropharyngeal swab from each participant. Participants in the prospective study had the option to provide additional blood draws and questionnaires over an approximately 2-month period. Blood samples from the prospective study were shipped frozen or at room temperature prior to DNA extraction.

TCRbeta CDR3 regions were amplified from genomic DNA by means of the immunoSEQ Assay, a bias-controlled multiplex PCR. Per the original workflow: The number of nucleated cells in each sample was estimated from the amplification of reference gene primers within the assay. To quantify the absolute abundance of each unique TCRbeta CDR3 rearrangement, sequence reads were collapsed and filtered. For each sample, productive Simpson clonality was calculated as the square root of Simpson's diversity index over productive rearrangements. TCRdb stores this immuneACCESS table with in-frame sequences only. Part of the clones is absent; in the studies checked, under half of the shortfall reflects unresolved V genes, and no reason is known for the rest. V and J calls and clone size are given by that table; D and trimming were obtained from the DNA. The sample data list approximately 450,000 clones, and around 87% of these were observed just once. The ten largest clones represent 0.95% to 1.3% of the sample.

The data belong to a study of blood T cell repertoires in COVID-19 (dated by TCRdb to the early 2020s). As for the study more broadly: Collaborator samples came from the United States, Italy and Spain and covered acute and convalescent phases of COVID-19. The material from the prospective study consisted of cDNA or gDNA derived from T cells, B-cell-depleted T cells, or PBMCs. Deeply sampled blood TCRbeta repertoires from subjects exposed to, actively infected with, or recovered from COVID-19 were included in the dataset. The repertoires were released in a freely available public database meant as a resource for research on the immune response to SARS-CoV-2. Samples came from the ongoing ImmuneRACE study (first 160 participants) plus 1,254 subjects from 6 global collaborators. A de-identified subject ID, COVID-19 status, age in years and sex were almost always included in the sample metadata. HLA class I and class II types, where available, came from metadata supplied by the sample provider rather than from assay-based typing. General findings and caveats noted by the study authors: The quantity of clinical and demographic metadata differed by source and by participant and was supplied without curation.

V loses 3 bases of germline sequence and J loses 2 bases, and the interval between the two ends is 13 bases. CDR3 length: 15 amino acids, cysteine to phenylalanine. The CDR3 DNA has 45 bases and is translated from base 1. For CDR1 and CDR2, the germline V gene lists MGHDK and SYGVNS. Sequencing used PBMCs or T cells enriched from blood (not recorded which). The sequence came from a man aged 30 to 45 who had recovered from COVID-19. The rearrangement combines TRBV25-1 with TRBJ2-5; TRBD2 is a weak D gene call, 6 bases matching. This receptor carries the CDR3 CASSDGGGNQETQYF. The DNA is as follows: TGTGCCAGCAGTGACGGGGGTGGGAATCAAGAGACCCAGTACTTC.